This T cell receptor (beta chain) originates from a study of Ad26.COV2.S vaccination and SARS-CoV-2 variants. Study-wide results and caveats: Spike-specific TCR breadth was greater in vaccine than placebo recipients.

Note on this clone: Its cognate antigen is unknown.

This sample's treatment: around 19 received Ad26.COV2.S at low or high dose, single or two shots; about five received placebo; per-sample allocation not given. Vaccine and placebo recipients were sampled on day 63 after the first injection. Adults aged 18-55 years in Boston included the donor. Repertoires were generated with immunoSEQ multiplex PCR, while TCRdb's copy carries only in-frame clones and drops some. The sample has around 400,000 clones, 80% to 95% seen once. CDR1 and CDR2 from the germline V gene are MNHEY and SMNVEV (reference sequence). V lost 5 bases and J lost 9, with 14 bases in between. The CDR3 covers 13 residues.

Sequenced material: peripheral blood, taken in a trial of Ad26.COV2.S vaccine versus placebo. The chain employs TRBV27 and TRBJ1-5, with D possibly matching TRBD1 (5 bases). This sequence was found in a person aged 18-60 years who received the Ad26.COV2.S COVID-19 vaccine or a placebo. CDR3 nucleotides: TGTGCCAGCAGTACCCGGACGGGGCGGCCCCAGCATTTT. Amino acids: CASSTRTGRPQHF.